This T cell receptor beta chain was found in a study of response to subunit inactivated influenza vaccine. Each CDR3 protein gets one entry after TCRdb re-called the RT-PCR reads with MiXCR. The sample gives some 600,000 distinct CDR3 sequences, 14% of which show up once; less than 9% is in the top ten. Note on this clonotype: Its target is not known.

General study results and limits: The authors suggested that every seasonal influenza vaccination recruits few new T cells.

V was clipped by 1 base and J by 2 bases, with 11 bases between them. Germline V gene lookup returns CDR1 LNHNV and CDR2 YYDKDF (reference sequence). The CDR3 loop spans 15 amino acids. Sequenced material: PBMCs from blood, taken less than 15 days before vaccination. This rearrangement joins TRBV15 to TRBJ2-5; maybe TRBD1 (5 bases). The sequence came from a man aged 45-65 years who received an inactivated influenza vaccine. CDR3 sequence reads: CATSRGQSPQETQYF. In DNA form, the CDR3 reads TGTGCCACCAGCAGAGGACAGAGCCCACAAGAGACCCAGTACTTC.